This T cell receptor beta chain was recovered during a study of tumor and adjacent non-tumor tissue in lung cancer. As for the study in general: Samples averaged roughly 4.2 million productive TCRbeta reads each. The study, taken as a whole, reports: Tumor TCR diversity, when higher, was linked to shorter survival. Normal lung showed higher cumulative top 100 clone frequency than tumor. Compared with tumor, normal lung showed significantly lower TCR diversity.

Comment on this clonotype: What it recognizes is unknown. No conserved phenylalanine or tryptophan is present at the end of the CDR3, so a read error is the likely explanation.

This CDR3 comprises 15 residues. CDR1 MNHNS and CDR2 SASEGT come from the germline V gene. V lost 6 bases, J lost 3 bases, and 18 bases lay in between. The library came from three nested PCR rounds adapted from ARM-PCR protocols. TCRdb itself ran the multiplex PCR reads through MiXCR, one entry per CDR3 protein. This table holds under 95,000 distinct CDR3 sequences, approximately 78% found once. No cell sorting was done before RNA was extracted from the tissue. Distant lung tissue was collected more than 3 cm away from the tumor edge. Sequenced: distant non-tumor lung tissue. This sequence originates from a man aged 55 to 69 with non-small cell lung cancer. The chain joins TRBV6-1 to TRBJ2-7; no reliable D call. CDR3 loop: CASRPGSIWGYEQYY. CDR3 nucleotide sequence: TGTGCCAGCAGACCAGGATCCATTTGGGGCTACGAGCAGTACTAT.